This entry features one TCR beta chain sequence. Germline V gene data show CDR1 as KGHSH and CDR2 as LQKENI. V lost 2 bases and J lost 3, with 13 bases in between. The CDR3 extends over 15 amino acids. This specimen comes from a study of control samples from healthy donors and cancer patients. Method: immunoSEQ multiplex PCR; TCRdb's copy keeps in-frame clones and lacks some. The data contain 45,000 to 60,000 clones, around 94% of them singletons. The clonotype comes from a man aged 30 to 39 in good health. V gene TRBV18 combines with J gene TRBJ1-2, with D perhaps TRBD1 (5 bases). Source material: blood. The CDR3 reads CASSPYGAGDYGYTF. In DNA, the CDR3 is TGTGCCAGCTCACCATATGGGGCCGGGGACTATGGCTACACCTTC.